The 31 T cell receptor beta chains in this list originate from one sample, sequenced in a study of beta chain features in type 1 diabetes. Expressed TCRB transcripts were sequenced after all isolated RNA was converted to cDNA. Generated by immunoSEQ multiplex PCR, the TCRdb table keeps only in-frame clones and is missing some. This sample has roughly 310,000 clones, with approximately 9.9% found just once. The sequencing input was naive CD4+ T cells from blood. The source of these receptors is a woman in her 30s in good health.

The gene calls are TRBV28 and TRBJ2-1; 13 bases align to TRBD2. The CDR3 runs 17 residues. With 7 bases clipped from V and 0 bases from J, the junction kept 6 bases outside the gene matches. Germline V gene lookup returns CDR1 MDHEN and CDR2 SYDVKM. The CDR3 DNA reads TGTGCCAGCAAGCCGACTAGCGGGAGGAGCTCCTACAATGAGCAGTTCTTC. This encodes CASKPTSGRSSYNEQFF. The variable domain in full, completed from reference TRBV28 and TRBJ2-1, reads DVKVTQSSRYLVKRTGEKVFLECVQDMDHENMFWYRQDPGLGLRLIYFSYDVKMKEKGDIPEGYSVSREKKERFSLILESASTNQTSMYLCASKPTSGRSSYNEQFFGPGTRLTVL.

This rearrangement joins TRBV7-3 to TRBJ2-7, with TRBD1 identical over 9 bases. The CDR3 has 16 amino acids. CDR1 and CDR2 (germline): SGHTA, FQGTGA. Trimming took 5 bases from V and 5 from J; bases not matched to a gene: 13. CDR3: CASSPRVGTGQDEQYF. In DNA form, the CDR3 reads TGTGCCAGCAGCCCGAGGGTAGGGACAGGGCAAGACGAGCAGTACTTC.

The DNA of the CDR3 is TGCGCCAGTACAGGGGGCCGAAACACCGGGGAGCTGTTTTTT. Its protein product is CASTGGRNTGELFF. The chain carries TRBV5-1 and TRBJ2-2, with 9 bases matching TRBD1. The CDR3 runs to 14 residues. Germline V gene data show CDR1 as SGHRS and CDR2 as YFSETQ. V shed 8 bases, J shed 2 bases, and the junction held 4 bases outside the gene matches.

The genes are TRBV29-1 and TRBJ2-7; possible D gene TRBD1, 7 bases. The CDR3 extends over 12 amino acids. In germline, CDR1 is SQVTM, CDR2 ANQGSEA. With 5 bases removed from V and 6 bases from J, the gap between germline ends came to 14 bases. CDR3 region: CSVTQGEVEQYF. The CDR3, as DNA: TGCAGCGTTACCCAGGGGGAGGTCGAGCAGTACTTC.

This clone was seen only a few times. The J gene is TRBJ2-6, the V gene TRBV11-2, with 8 bases identical to TRBD1. The ends lost 5 bases at V and 2 bases at J; junction bases unmatched: 5. Germline V gives CDR1 SGHAT, CDR2 FQNNGV. The CDR3 is made up of 16 amino acids. The CDR3 sequence is CASSDRDRTGANVLTF. As DNA, the CDR3 is TGTGCCAGCAGCGACCGGGACAGGACTGGGGCCAACGTCCTGACTTTC.

In the case of this clone: Within the sample, other DNA sequences also encode this same CDR3. The chain couples TRBV18 to TRBJ1-5; D perhaps matches TRBD1 (5 bases). The germline V gene encodes CDR1 KGHSH and CDR2 LQKENI. Trimming cost V 3 bases and J 0 bases, with 9 bases left between them. This CDR3 spans 15 amino acids. The CDR3 region has the DNA TGTGCCAGCTCACCGCAGGGTTATAGCAATCAGCCCCAGCATTTT. It encodes CASSPQGYSNQPQHF.

This clone was counted between two and nine times. The gene calls are TRBV4-3 and TRBJ2-6, with TRBD1 matching over 10 bases. J gave up 0 bases and V 0 bases, and 5 bases lay outside the gene matches. Germline lookup yields CDR1 LGHNA and CDR2 YSLEER. The CDR3 has 19 residues. The CDR3 here is CASSQETGGLLSGANVLTF. For the CDR3, the DNA is TGCGCCAGCAGCCAAGAGACAGGGGGCCTCCTCTCTGGGGCCAACGTCCTGACTTTC.

This clone showed up many times. This chain links TRBV4-3 with TRBJ2-7, with TRBD2 identical over 9 bases. Germline trimming cut 0 bases from V and 2 bases from J; bases unmatched to any gene: 2. The germline gives CDR1 LGHNA, CDR2 YSLEER. The CDR3 contains 15 residues. CDR3: CASSQDRLAAYEQYF. CDR3 nucleotides: TGCGCCAGCAGCCAAGATCGACTAGCGGCCTACGAGCAGTACTTC.

This clone was recorded a few times. This specimen includes other DNA sequences encoding the same CDR3. J is TRBJ2-7 and V is TRBV18; 10 positions agree with TRBD1. Trimming removed 3 bases from V and 4 bases from J; junction bases left unmatched: 6. Looked up from germline, CDR1 is KGHSH and CDR2 is LQKENI. The CDR3 is 15 amino acids. The DNA for the CDR3 is TGTGCCAGCTCACCGGGACAGGGGTTTTCATACGAGCAGTACTTC. It specifies CASSPGQGFSYEQYF. Filled out from reference TRBV18 and TRBJ2-7, the complete variable domain reads NAGVMQNPRHLVRRRGQEARLRCSPMKGHSHVYWYRQLPEEGLKFMVYLQKENIIDESGMPKERFSAEFPKEGPSILRIQQVVRGDSAAYFCASSPGQGFSYEQYFGPGTRLTVT.

This clone was observed a handful of times. J is TRBJ2-3 and V is TRBV14; 9 bases map to TRBD2. CDR1 and CDR2 (germline): SGHDN, FVKESK. The J segment lost 4 bases and the V segment lost 5 bases, leaving 4 bases of the junction unmatched. The CDR3 is 14 residues long. The chain's CDR3 is CASSIAGAADTQYF. The CDR3 nucleotides read TGTGCCAGCAGCATAGCGGGAGCTGCAGATACGCAGTATTTT.

This clone showed up just a few times. The J gene is TRBJ2-7, the V gene TRBV5-6, with D unresolved. Trimming removed 3 bases at V and 5 bases at J, with 6 bases between. The CDR3 contains 11 residues. Germline V gene data show CDR1 as SGHDT and CDR2 as YYEEEE. CDR3 bases: TGTGCCAGCAGCTCTAGTGACGAGCAGTACTTC. It encodes CASSSSDEQYF.

This sequence joins TRBV30 and TRBJ2-3, with D tentatively TRBD2 (5 bases). The CDR3 covers 12 residues. The ends were cut back, 0 bases at V and 15 bases at J, with 16 bases in the middle. CDR1 GTSNPN and CDR2 SVGIG come from the germline V gene (reference sequence). CDR3 in DNA: TGTGCCTGGAGTGTACGAGTGTGGGAGAGATATTTT. This sequence encodes CAWSVRVWERYF.

The chain is built from TRBV27 and TRBJ2-7; 7 nucleotides match TRBD1. The CDR3 runs 14 residues. With V trimmed by 0 bases and J by 3 bases, 2 bases remained unmatched. Per the germline V gene, CDR1 is MNHEY and CDR2 is SMNVEV (reference sequence). The CDR3 DNA sequence: TGTGCCAGCAGTTTATCAGGGGGCGTCTACGAGCAGTACTTC. Translated, it gives CASSLSGGVYEQYF.

This clone was observed a few times. V is TRBV2 and J is TRBJ2-3; 13 positions match TRBD2. Looked up from germline, CDR1 is SNHLY and CDR2 is FYNNEI. V lost 2 bases, J lost 5 bases, and 10 bases stayed unmatched. This CDR3 is 18 amino acids long. CDR3: CASSEIGSTSGRLDTQYF. The CDR3 coding sequence is TGTGCCAGCAGTGAAATTGGATCGACTAGCGGGAGGCTAGATACGCAGTATTTT.

This clone was detected only a few times. The J gene is TRBJ2-3, the V gene TRBV7-2, with TRBD2 matching over 10 bases. With 4 bases clipped from V and 7 bases from J, the junction kept 14 bases outside the gene matches. Germline V CDR1 and CDR2: SGHTA, FQGNSA. The CDR3 length is 17 residues. CDR3: CASSSPVGLAGAYTQYF. The CDR3 nucleotides are TGTGCCAGCAGCTCGCCGGTTGGGCTAGCGGGAGCATATACGCAGTATTTT.

This clone was counted a few times. The chain is built from TRBV7-2 and TRBJ2-2; no clear D. With 5 bases removed from V and 5 bases from J, the gap between germline ends came to 6 bases. The CDR3 runs to 12 residues. Looked up from germline, CDR1 is SGHTA and CDR2 is FQGNSA. The CDR3 here is CASSLLTGELFF. The CDR3 nucleotides are TGTGCCAGCAGCCTCCTAACCGGGGAGCTGTTTTTT.

The chain couples TRBV18 to TRBJ1-4; D might be TRBD1 (5 bases). The CDR3 spans 15 residues. The V end was cut by 3 bases, the J end by 5 bases, with 13 bases between. Germline CDR1 and CDR2: KGHSH and LQKENI. The CDR3 nucleotides are TGTGCCAGCTCACCGGGGTCTCGGACAAATGAAAAACTGTTTTTT. It codes for CASSPGSRTNEKLFF.

The chain recombines TRBV11-3 with TRBJ2-1; 7 nucleotides match TRBD1. Germline trimming cut 2 bases from V and 4 bases from J; bases unmatched to any gene: 5. Germline V gene sequence: CDR1 SGHNT, CDR2 YENEEA. This CDR3 is 15 amino acids long. CDR3 nucleotides: TGTGCCAGCAGCTTAACGGGACAGAGGTACAATGAGCAGTTCTTC. This gives the protein CASSLTGQRYNEQFF.

The chain joins TRBV2 to TRBJ2-1; 13 bases align to TRBD2. V trimming: 11 bases; J trimming: 2 bases; junction bases outside the gene matches: 0. The CDR3 is 13 residues long. Germline assignment: CDR1 SNHLY and CDR2 FYNNEI. The CDR3 reads CAGTSGAYNEQFF. CDR3 bases: TGTGCCGGGACTAGCGGGGCCTACAATGAGCAGTTCTTC.

This clone was detected only a few times. This chain connects TRBV4-2 to TRBJ2-2; TRBD1 matches at 12 bases. The germline gives CDR1 LGHNA, CDR2 YNFKEQ. The length of the CDR3 is 16 residues. J lost 2 bases, V lost 4 bases, and 2 bases had no gene match. The CDR3 loop reads CASSLGTGGNTGELFF. The CDR3 bases are TGTGCCAGCAGCCTCGGGACAGGGGGCAACACCGGGGAGCTGTTTTTT.

The chain carries TRBV30 and TRBJ1-5, with TRBD1 as a possible D gene (6 bases). CDR3 length: 13 amino acids. V lost 4 bases and J 1 base, leaving 8 bases between the germline ends. Germline CDR1 reads GTSNPN; CDR2 reads SVGIG (reference sequence). The CDR3 protein is CAWNQGSNQPQHF. In nucleotides, the CDR3 is TGTGCCTGGAATCAGGGGAGCAATCAGCCCCAGCATTTT.

This clone was seen only a few times. CDR3: CASSSGTGGVGYTF. DNA of the CDR3: TGTGCCAGCAGTTCCGGGACAGGGGGCGTAGGCTACACCTTC. The chain employs TRBV2 and TRBJ1-2; 12 bases align to TRBD1. The germline gives CDR1 SNHLY, CDR2 FYNNEI. V lost 5 bases, J lost 8 bases, and 6 bases stayed unmatched. This CDR3 has 14 amino acids.

This chain joins TRBV20-1 and TRBJ2-5; TRBD1 is a possible D gene (5 bases). The CDR3 has 11 amino acids. Germline values: CDR1 DFQATT, CDR2 SNEGSKA (reference sequence). V shed 5 bases and J shed 4 bases, with 8 bases lying between them. This chain's CDR3 is CSAQTGETQYF. The DNA of the CDR3 is TGCAGTGCTCAAACAGGAGAGACCCAGTACTTC.

This clone has more than one count but fewer than ten. The J gene is TRBJ1-3, the V gene TRBV18; 7 nucleotides match TRBD1. Germline CDR1 reads KGHSH; CDR2 reads LQKENI. V lost 3 bases and J lost 8; bases outside the gene matches: 7. The CDR3 is made up of 14 amino acids. This CDR3 reads CASSPETGSDTIYF. The CDR3 DNA reads as TGTGCCAGCTCACCGGAGACAGGGTCGGACACCATATATTTT.

This clone was seen only a few times. This chain uses TRBV7-2 with TRBJ2-2; 9 nucleotides line up with TRBD2. V was clipped by 5 bases and J by 7 bases; unmatched bases: 5. The CDR3 runs 14 residues. Looked up from germline, CDR1 is SGHTA and CDR2 is FQGNSA. CDR3 in amino acids: CASSRLAANGELFF. CDR3 in DNA: TGTGCCAGCAGCCGACTAGCGGCAAACGGGGAGCTGTTTTTT.

This clone showed up just a few times. The rearrangement links TRBV6-6 to TRBJ2-7; TRBD2 agrees at 8 bases. Germline V lookup: CDR1 MNHNY, CDR2 SVGAGI (reference sequence). This CDR3 comprises 14 residues. The ends lost 5 bases at V and 7 bases at J; junction bases unmatched: 10. The DNA for the CDR3 is TGTGCCAGCAGTCCGGGACTAGGGGGACTGGAGCAGTACTTC. Its protein is CASSPGLGGLEQYF.

With regard to this clone: The sample holds other DNA sequences that translate to the same CDR3. The chain couples TRBV18 to TRBJ2-5, with D possibly being TRBD2 (5 bases). Germline CDR1 reads KGHSH; CDR2 reads LQKENI. This CDR3 contains 12 residues. Trimming removed 2 bases at V and 5 bases at J, with 6 bases between. The CDR3, as DNA: TGTGCCAGCTCACCAAGGGAGGAGACCCAGTACTTC. Encoded protein: CASSPREETQYF.

This clone has only a few counts. The genes are TRBV5-4 and TRBJ2-3; 8 positions match TRBD1. The V gene's germline CDR1 is SGHNT and CDR2 YYREEE (reference sequence). V was clipped by 4 bases and J by 4 bases; unmatched bases: 11. This CDR3 spans 16 amino acids. CDR3 protein: CASSLPGQGWADTQYF. CDR3 DNA: TGTGCCAGCAGCCTACCCGGACAGGGCTGGGCAGATACGCAGTATTTT.

This clone has a handful of counts. The V gene is TRBV5-5, the J gene TRBJ2-4, with unresolved D. Trimming removed 4 bases at V and 1 base at J, with 12 bases between. The CDR3 is 15 residues long. Germline V gives CDR1 SGHKS, CDR2 YYEKEE (reference sequence). The CDR3 region is CASSTGGSAKNIQYF. DNA of the CDR3: TGTGCCAGCAGCACGGGTGGGTCCGCCAAAAACATTCAGTACTTC.

This clone was picked up a small number of times. The CDR3 here is CASSSPGGYQPQHF. In DNA, the CDR3 is TGTGCCAGCAGTTCACCGGGAGGTTATCAGCCCCAGCATTTT. The chain combines TRBV6-6 with TRBJ1-5, with D unresolved. V lost 4 bases to trimming and J lost 5 bases, with 12 bases between them. The CDR3 length is 14 residues. The germline V gene encodes CDR1 MNHNY and CDR2 SVGAGI (reference sequence).

The chain couples TRBV18 to TRBJ2-5, with 8 bases fitting TRBD1. Germline V gives CDR1 KGHSH, CDR2 LQKENI. CDR3 size: 14 residues. J lost 5 bases, V lost 6 bases, and 8 bases had no gene match. The CDR3 loop is CASSLRQGSETQYF. The CDR3 DNA follows: TGTGCCAGCTCTCTACGACAGGGGTCGGAGACCCAGTACTTC.